A single sample gave rise to the 29 T cell receptor beta chains below, sequenced in a study of OX40 agonist ivuxolimab in advanced cancers. The library came from the immunoSEQ multiplex PCR assay. TCRdb provides this immuneACCESS table in a form limited to in-frame rearrangements. Some clones are lacking; in checked studies, under half of them reflect an unresolved V gene, and why the rest are absent is not known. In this sample the table shows some 42,000 clones, about 90% of which occur a single time. Jointly, the top ten make up less than 40% of the sample. The material sequenced was CD4+ or CD8+ T cells sorted from blood, taken in a trial of the OX40 agonist ivuxolimab. The receptors were gathered from an adult with an advanced solid tumor such as melanoma, head and neck, liver or kidney cancer.

V gene TRBV7-9 combines with J gene TRBJ2-7; 9 nucleotides agree with TRBD2. V shed 4 bases and J 3 bases; nucleotides not matched to a gene: 4. This CDR3 has 14 residues. Germline values: CDR1 SEHNR, CDR2 FQNEAQ (reference sequence). CDR3 loop: CASSSSGMVYEQYF. DNA of the CDR3: TGTGCCAGCAGCTCTAGCGGGATGGTCTACGAGCAGTACTTC. Looking up the rest from reference TRBV7-9 and TRBJ2-7 gives the full variable domain: DTGVSQNPRHKITKRGQNVTFRCDPISEHNRLYWYRQTLGQGPEFLTYFQNEAQLEKSRLLSDRFSAERPKGSFSTLEIQRTEQGDSAMYLCASSSSGMVYEQYFGPGTRLTVT.

V gene TRBV5-1 combines with J gene TRBJ2-7; TRBD1 matches at 10 bases. CDR1 SGHRS and CDR2 YFSETQ come from the germline V gene. Trimming removed 0 bases from V and 9 bases from J; junction bases left unmatched: 9. The CDR3 covers 15 residues. The CDR3 region is CASSLAGTGESVQYF. The CDR3 DNA reads as TGCGCCAGCAGCTTGGCTGGGACAGGGGAATCTGTGCAGTACTTC.

This clone was found once. The chain recombines TRBV9 with TRBJ2-3; 8 positions agree with TRBD2. CDR3 length: 17 amino acids. Germline loops: CDR1 SGDLS, CDR2 YYNGEE. V gave up 3 bases and J gave up 0 bases; unmatched junction bases: 9. The CDR3: CASSALPGGGSTDTQYF. In DNA, the CDR3 is TGTGCCAGCAGCGCTCTCCCCGGCGGGGGGAGCACAGATACGCAGTATTTT.

The chain carries TRBV5-1 and TRBJ1-3; 8 nucleotides agree with TRBD1. This CDR3 is built from 15 residues. V was pared by 0 bases and J by 2 bases, with 1 base of the junction left unmatched. Germline V gene data show CDR1 as SGHRS and CDR2 as YFSETQ. The CDR3 here is CASSLGQGTGNTIYF. The CDR3 DNA reads TGCGCCAGCAGCTTGGGACAGGGGACTGGAAACACCATATATTTT.

This clone is a singleton in its sample. The V call is TRBV23-1, the J call TRBJ1-1; no clear D gene. TRBV23-1 is assigned to the ORF class and has an uncertain function. This CDR3 contains 11 residues. V lost 5 bases and J 4 bases, leaving 5 bases between the germline ends. This chain's CDR3 is CASSMGTEAFF. In DNA, the CDR3 is TGCGCCAGCAGTATGGGCACTGAAGCTTTCTTT.

The rearrangement links TRBV28 to TRBJ2-5, with D hard to call. The J call may be incorrect, as the DNA end agrees better with TRBJ2-7. Germline CDR1 is MDHEN and CDR2 is SYDVKM. This CDR3 has 14 residues. The CDR3 here is CASSLDPASYEQYF. DNA for the CDR3: TGTGCCAGCAGTTTGGACCCGGCGTCCTACGAGCAGTACTTC.

V is TRBV6-8 and J is TRBJ2-7, with 9 positions matching TRBD1. Germline V lookup: CDR1 MNHGY, CDR2 SAAAGT. This CDR3 has 14 residues. Trimming at V came to 6 bases and at J to 3 bases, leaving 6 bases not matched to a gene. CDR3 nucleotides: TGTGCCAGCAGCGAACAGGGGGCGATCTACGAGCAGTACTTC. Translated, it gives CASSEQGAIYEQYF.

The chain recombines TRBV19 with TRBJ2-7; no reliable D call. There are 13 residues in the CDR3. Per the germline V gene, CDR1 is LNHDA and CDR2 is SQIVND (reference sequence). Between the trimmed V and J ends, which lost 5 bases and 0 bases, there was a span of 8 bases. The CDR3 coding sequence is TGTGCCAGTAGTCCGACAAGCTCCTACGAGCAGTACTTC. Translated: CASSPTSSYEQYF. Drawing the rest from reference TRBV19 and TRBJ2-7, the complete variable domain is DGGITQSPKYLFRKEGQNVTLSCEQNLNHDAMYWYRQDPGQGLRLIYYSQIVNDFQKGDIAEGYSVSREKKESFPLTVTSAQKNPTAFYLCASSPTSSYEQYFGPGTRLTVT.

The chain uses TRBV2 and TRBJ2-5; the D gene is possibly TRBD1 (6 bases). V lost 5 bases and J 4 bases, leaving 8 bases between the germline ends. The germline V gene has CDR1 SNHLY and CDR2 FYNNEI. The CDR3 contains 12 residues. The CDR3 spells CASSSRGETQYF. In DNA, the CDR3 is TGTGCCAGCAGTTCCAGGGGAGAGACCCAGTACTTC.

This clone was detected once. The chain joins TRBV30 to TRBJ2-5; D is unclear. The J call may be wrong; the DNA end is better matched by TRBJ2-7. Germline CDR1 reads GTSNPN; CDR2 reads SVGIG (reference sequence). This CDR3 comprises 11 residues. The CDR3 region has the DNA TGTGCCTGGGACAACGCCTACGAGCAGTACTTC. Translation gives CAWDNAYEQYF.

The CDR3 DNA sequence: TGTGCCAGTAGTAGCGCCAGACGAAAACTGTTTTTT. Translation: CASSSARRKLFF. The chain recombines TRBV19 with TRBJ1-4, with unresolved D. This CDR3 spans 12 amino acids. CDR1 is LNHDA, CDR2 SQIVND, per germline (reference sequence). V was shortened by 4 bases and J by 10 bases, with 10 bases between the two germline ends. The full variable domain, its missing parts supplied by reference TRBV19 and TRBJ1-4, is DGGITQSPKYLFRKEGQNVTLSCEQNLNHDAMYWYRQDPGQGLRLIYYSQIVNDFQKGDIAEGYSVSREKKESFPLTVTSAQKNPTAFYLCASSSARRKLFFGSGTQLSVL.

The chain links TRBV5-6 to TRBJ2-3; 12 nucleotides line up with TRBD1. This CDR3 has 16 amino acids. V trimming: 0 bases; J trimming: 6 bases; junction bases outside the gene matches: 5. Germline values: CDR1 SGHDT, CDR2 YYEEEE. This chain's CDR3 is CASSLEGTGGRDTQYF. CDR3 DNA: TGTGCCAGCAGCTTGGAGGGGACAGGGGGCCGGGATACGCAGTATTTT.

The chain employs TRBV10-2 and TRBJ1-2; perhaps TRBD1 as D (6 bases). The germline CDR1 and CDR2 sequences are WSHSY and SAAADI. The germline V and J ends were trimmed by 3 bases and 8 bases, with 10 bases remaining between them. The CDR3 has 12 amino acids. CDR3 DNA sequence: TGCGCCAGCAGTGAACAGGGCTTGGGCTACACCTTC. This codes for CASSEQGLGYTF.

The chain combines TRBV5-1 with TRBJ2-7; TRBD2 matches at 8 bases. Unmatched junction bases numbered 14, after V lost 3 bases and J lost 0 bases. This CDR3 region has 18 residues. Per germline, CDR1 SGHRS and CDR2 YFSETQ. CDR3 loop: CASSSRPGGGDSSYEQYF. The CDR3 coding sequence is TGCGCCAGCAGCTCGCGTCCCGGGGGGGGTGACAGCTCCTACGAGCAGTACTTC.

CDR3 loop: CASSQGGPQSGSGANVLTF. The CDR3 coding sequence is TGCGCCAGCAGTCAGGGGGGCCCCCAAAGTGGATCTGGGGCCAACGTCCTGACTTTC. The V call is TRBV23-1, the J call TRBJ2-6; D may match TRBD1 or TRBD2 (6 bases each). TRBV23-1 is an ORF, with its function uncertain. CDR3 length: 19 amino acids. V was shortened by 3 bases and J by 1 base, with 19 bases between the two germline ends.

The gene calls are TRBV6-5 and TRBJ2-1; a weak D match, TRBD2 (5 bases). In germline, CDR1 is MNHEY, CDR2 SVGAGI. The CDR3 is 12 residues long. Trimming took 5 bases from V and 7 from J, leaving 9 bases between them. For the CDR3, the DNA is TGTGCCAGCAGTACACTAGGGAATGAGCAGTTCTTC. Translation gives CASSTLGNEQFF.

V usage is TRBV6-1 and J usage is TRBJ2-5, with a possible D match to TRBD1 (6 bases). The CDR3 is 15 residues long. Germline loops: CDR1 MNHNS, CDR2 SASEGT. V lost 5 bases and J lost 5, with 18 bases in between. The chain's CDR3 is CASSPPVGHRETQYF. As DNA, the CDR3 is TGTGCCAGCAGTCCCCCAGTGGGACACAGGGAGACCCAGTACTTC.

Regarding this clone: The junction departs from the called germline gene at one end, perhaps through a read error. The V call is TRBV7-7, the J call TRBJ2-7; D may correspond to TRBD1 or TRBD2 (5 bases each). The V gene's germline CDR1 is SSHAT and CDR2 FNYEAQ (reference sequence). This CDR3 region has 13 residues. The CDR3 spells CASSLTRDHEQYF. CDR3 DNA: TGTGCTAGCAGCTTAACAAGGGACCACGAGCAGTACTTC.

Only one count was recorded for this clone. The chain joins TRBV2 to TRBJ2-1; 8 positions match TRBD2. V lost 6 bases and J lost 0; bases outside the gene matches: 7. Germline CDR1 and CDR2: SNHLY and FYNNEI. This CDR3 is 16 amino acids long. The CDR3 nucleotides are TGTGCCAGCAGGGACCTTCGGGGGGGCTCCTACAATGAGCAGTTCTTC. This gives the protein CASRDLRGGSYNEQFF.

This clone was counted between two and nine times. The chain employs TRBV4-1 and TRBJ2-7, with TRBD1 matching 7 bases. Germline assignment: CDR1 MGHRA and CDR2 YSYEKL. V lost 1 base and J lost 3; bases outside the gene matches: 6. The length of the CDR3 is 15 residues. The CDR3: CASSQGTGDIYEQYF. The CDR3 DNA follows: TGCGCCAGCAGCCAAGGGACAGGTGACATCTACGAGCAGTACTTC.

Concerning this clone itself: Because it lacks the conserved phenylalanine or tryptophan at the end, this CDR3 is likely a read error. V usage is TRBV4-2 and J usage is TRBJ2-7, with 7 bases identical to TRBD2. The V gene end was trimmed by 1 base and the J gene end by 7 bases; junction bases not matched to a gene: 13. Germline-derived CDR1 and CDR2 are LGHNA and YNFKEQ. The CDR3 contains 16 residues. CDR3: CASSQAGGGPGGEQYL. As DNA, the CDR3 is TGTGCCAGCAGCCAAGCGGGAGGAGGACCTGGGGGGGAGCAGTACCTC.

This clone was seen once. J is TRBJ1-5 and V is TRBV2, with 9 bases aligning to TRBD1. CDR1 is SNHLY and CDR2 is FYNNEI in the germline V gene. This CDR3 has 15 amino acids. The trim removed 6 bases at V and 0 bases at J, leaving 3 bases unmatched. The CDR3 sequence is CASSGQGYSNQPQHF. CDR3 DNA sequence: TGTGCCAGCAGCGGACAGGGGTATAGCAATCAGCCCCAGCATTTT.

In nucleotides, the CDR3 is TGTGCCAGCAGCACGCGGACTAGCGGGGGTTACAATGAGCAGTTCTTC. Residues: CASSTRTSGGYNEQFF. The gene calls are TRBV7-2 and TRBJ2-1, with TRBD2 matching over 13 bases. The CDR3 has 16 residues. V gave up 5 bases and J gave up 4 bases; unmatched junction bases: 5. Germline V gene sequence: CDR1 SGHTA, CDR2 FQGNSA.

This sequence joins TRBV11-2 and TRBJ2-1; D ambiguous. The V gene's germline CDR1 is SGHAT and CDR2 FQNNGV. The CDR3 runs to 12 residues. Trimming removed 5 bases at V and 7 bases at J, with 9 bases between. The CDR3 loop reads CASSTQFNEQFF. DNA for the CDR3: TGTGCCAGCAGCACCCAATTTAATGAGCAGTTCTTC.

The CDR3 DNA follows: TGTGCCAGCAGCGCGATCGGGGGTCCCTCCTACGAGCAGTACTTC. The encoded protein is CASSAIGGPSYEQYF. The chain carries TRBV5-6 and TRBJ2-7; D might be TRBD2 (6 bases). The CDR3 contains 15 residues. The V gene lost 4 bases and the J gene lost 0 bases, with 14 bases spanning the gap. Germline CDR1 reads SGHDT; CDR2 reads YYEEEE.

The chain employs TRBV28 and TRBJ1-2; 9 bases map to TRBD1. The germline gives CDR1 MDHEN, CDR2 SYDVKM. This CDR3 is built from 15 residues. Unmatched junction bases numbered 9, after V lost 5 bases and J lost 5 bases. CDR3 coding DNA: TGTGCCAGCAGTCCAACGACAGGGGGTGTTTATGGCTACACCTTC. This gives the protein CASSPTTGGVYGYTF.

The chain is built from TRBV14 and TRBJ1-1, with D unresolved. Between the trimmed V and J ends, which lost 6 bases and 0 bases, there was a span of 8 bases. Per germline, CDR1 SGHDN and CDR2 FVKESK. CDR3 length: 13 residues. CDR3 loop: CASSQSVNTEAFF. The CDR3 DNA reads as TGTGCCAGCAGTCAGTCGGTGAACACTGAAGCTTTCTTT.

The chain joins TRBV28 to TRBJ2-7; TRBD1 agrees at 8 bases. V shed 5 bases, J shed 2 bases, and the junction held 8 bases outside the gene matches. There are 15 residues in the CDR3. Germline-derived CDR1 and CDR2 are MDHEN and SYDVKM. In DNA, the CDR3 is TGTGCCAGCAGTCACAGGACAGGGAAGGCCTACGAGCAGTACTTC. Amino acids: CASSHRTGKAYEQYF.

The gene calls are TRBV11-2 and TRBJ2-1, with 9 bases lining up with TRBD1. Per the germline V gene, CDR1 is SGHAT and CDR2 is FQNNGV. This CDR3 is 14 amino acids long. The trim removed 8 bases at V and 7 bases at J, leaving 9 bases unmatched. The CDR3 is CASQVGTGINEQFF. CDR3 sequence (DNA): TGTGCCAGCCAAGTAGGGACAGGGATTAATGAGCAGTTCTTC.